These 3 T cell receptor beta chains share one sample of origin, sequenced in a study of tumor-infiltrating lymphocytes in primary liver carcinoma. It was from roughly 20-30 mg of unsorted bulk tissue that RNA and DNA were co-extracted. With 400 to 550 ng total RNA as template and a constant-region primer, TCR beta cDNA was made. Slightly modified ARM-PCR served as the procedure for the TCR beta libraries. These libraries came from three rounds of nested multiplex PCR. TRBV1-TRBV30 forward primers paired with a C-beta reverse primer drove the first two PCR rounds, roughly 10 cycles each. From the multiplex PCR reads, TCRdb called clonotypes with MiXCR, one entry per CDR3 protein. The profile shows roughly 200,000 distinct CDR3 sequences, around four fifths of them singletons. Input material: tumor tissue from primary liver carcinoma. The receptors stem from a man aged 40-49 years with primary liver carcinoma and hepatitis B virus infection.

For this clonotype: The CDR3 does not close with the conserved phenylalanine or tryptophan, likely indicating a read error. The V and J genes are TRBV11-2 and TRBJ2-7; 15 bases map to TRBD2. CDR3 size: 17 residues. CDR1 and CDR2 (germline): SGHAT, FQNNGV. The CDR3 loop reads CATRQGLAGGWSYEQYL. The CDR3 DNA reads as TGTGCCACCAGACAAGGACTAGCGGGAGGGTGGTCCTATGAGCAGTACCTC.

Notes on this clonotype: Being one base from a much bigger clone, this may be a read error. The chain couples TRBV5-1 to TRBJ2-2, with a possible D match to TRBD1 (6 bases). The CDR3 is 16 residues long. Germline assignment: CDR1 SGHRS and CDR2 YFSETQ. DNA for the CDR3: TGCGCCAGCAGCTTGGAGGCAGGGGCGCTTACCGGGAAGCTGTTTTTT. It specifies CASSLEAGALTGKLFF.

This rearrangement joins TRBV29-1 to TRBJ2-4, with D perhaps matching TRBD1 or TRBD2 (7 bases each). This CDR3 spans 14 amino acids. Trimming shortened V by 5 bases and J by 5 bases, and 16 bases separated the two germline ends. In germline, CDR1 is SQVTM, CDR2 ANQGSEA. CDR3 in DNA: TGCAGCGTTTATGGGGAGGGGACAGAAAACATTCAGTACTTC. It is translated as CSVYGEGTENIQYF.